The 14 T cell receptor beta chains reported below all come from one sample, sequenced in a study of PD-L1 blockade in urothelial cancer. TCRdb keeps only in-frame clones here, not all; method: immunoSEQ multiplex PCR. The top ten hold 4.5% of the sample, which has roughly 56,000 clones, around 80% seen once. The sequencing here drew on PBMCs, taken around atezolizumab (anti-PD-L1) treatment. Receptors originate from a man between 65 and 79 years old with urothelial cancer.

V usage is TRBV19 and J usage is TRBJ1-2; possibly TRBD1 for D (5 bases). This CDR3 is built from 14 residues. The germline V and J ends were trimmed by 3 bases and 6 bases, with 14 bases remaining between them. CDR1 is LNHDA and CDR2 is SQIVND in the germline V gene (reference sequence). CDR3 amino acids: CASSIAGGKNGYTF. The DNA for the CDR3 is TGTGCCAGTAGTATCGCGGGGGGGAAGAATGGCTACACCTTC.

The genes are TRBV4-2 and TRBJ2-2, with 8 bases that match TRBD2. Trimming took 0 bases from V and 0 from J; bases not matched to a gene: 3. The length of the CDR3 is 17 residues. Germline V gene sequence: CDR1 LGHNA, CDR2 YNFKEQ. CDR3 DNA: TGTGCCAGCAGCCAAGAAACTAGCGGAACGAACACCGGGGAGCTGTTTTTT. This translates into CASSQETSGTNTGELFF.

The sample holds one count of this clone. The chain carries TRBV19 and TRBJ1-1; 8 bases are a match to TRBD1. Germline assignment: CDR1 LNHDA and CDR2 SQIVND (reference sequence). Trimming removed 5 bases from V and 7 bases from J; junction bases left unmatched: 9. The CDR3 has 14 amino acids. This CDR3 reads CASSPRQGRVEAFF. In DNA, the CDR3 is TGTGCCAGTAGTCCGAGACAGGGGAGGGTTGAAGCTTTCTTT.

The V and J genes are TRBV5-1 and TRBJ2-7, with D maybe TRBD2 (6 bases). V was clipped by 4 bases and J by 5 bases, with 13 bases between them. The CDR3 length is 13 residues. CDR1 is SGHRS and CDR2 is YFSETQ in the germline V gene. As DNA, the CDR3 is TGCGCCAGCAGCAGGCGAGGAGGGGACGAGCAGTACTTC. It yields the protein CASSRRGGDEQYF.

V usage is TRBV27 and J usage is TRBJ1-5, with D perhaps TRBD1 (6 bases). This CDR3 comprises 14 residues. CDR1 is MNHEY and CDR2 is SMNVEV in the germline V gene (reference sequence). V was pared by 8 bases and J by 5 bases, with 16 bases between. The CDR3 DNA reads TGTGCCAGCGGGCCCCTGGGGGCCCATCAGCCCCAGCATTTT. It specifies CASGPLGAHQPQHF.

This clone came up once. The rearrangement uses TRBV25-1 and TRBJ2-3, with 7 bases lining up with TRBD2. Germline CDR1 is MGHDK and CDR2 is SYGVNS. The CDR3 sequence is 15 residues long. With 6 bases clipped from V and 0 bases from J, the junction kept 6 bases outside the gene matches. In DNA, the CDR3 is TGTGCCAGCAGCATTGGCGGGGGAAGCACAGATACGCAGTATTTT. Translation: CASSIGGGSTDTQYF.

This clone was found once. The J gene is TRBJ2-1, the V gene TRBV9; 10 bases agree with TRBD2. The CDR3 totals 15 residues. The V and J ends lost 4 bases and 4 bases, in that order; junction bases with no gene match: 5. Germline values: CDR1 SGDLS, CDR2 YYNGEE. CDR3 amino acids: CASSRSGRDYNEQFF. The CDR3 coding sequence is TGTGCCAGCAGCAGGAGCGGGAGGGATTACAATGAGCAGTTCTTC.

In this sample, this clone turned up once. The chain has TRBV18 and TRBJ2-4; the match to TRBD1 covers 9 bases. The V and J ends lost 4 bases and 0 bases, in that order; junction bases with no gene match: 4. Germline V gene sequence: CDR1 KGHSH, CDR2 LQKENI. This CDR3 has 16 amino acids. CDR3 protein: CASSQGQGIAKNIQYF. The CDR3 DNA reads TGTGCCAGCTCACAGGGACAGGGAATAGCCAAAAACATTCAGTACTTC.

This clone was seen once. V is TRBV11-3 and J is TRBJ2-7; perhaps TRBD2 as D (6 bases). V dropped 5 bases and J dropped 1 base, with 12 bases sitting between them. This CDR3 is 14 amino acids long. From germline, CDR1 is SGHNT and CDR2 YENEEA. The CDR3 DNA reads as TGTGCCAGCAGCCCCGAGGGGACTTCCTACGAGCAGTACTTC. Protein sequence: CASSPEGTSYEQYF.

This CDR3 reads CASSIPGGFTDTQYF. The CDR3 nucleotides are TGTGCCAGTAGTATCCCTGGCGGTTTCACAGATACGCAGTATTTT. This chain uses TRBV19 with TRBJ2-3; the D is unclear. Germline-derived CDR1 and CDR2 are LNHDA and SQIVND (reference sequence). V was trimmed by 3 bases and J by 2 bases, leaving 12 bases between them. The CDR3 totals 15 residues.

The rearrangement uses TRBV5-1 and TRBJ2-7; 8 bases fit TRBD1. The CDR3 is made up of 15 amino acids. The trim removed 3 bases at V and 3 bases at J, leaving 8 bases unmatched. In germline, CDR1 is SGHRS, CDR2 YFSETQ. CDR3 protein: CASSWTAGTGYEQYF. The CDR3, as DNA: TGCGCCAGCAGCTGGACCGCCGGGACAGGCTACGAGCAGTACTTC.

The chain has TRBV5-1 and TRBJ2-7; 10 bases map to TRBD2. V lost 3 bases and J lost 2; bases outside the gene matches: 5. The germline gives CDR1 SGHRS, CDR2 YFSETQ. This CDR3 region has 15 residues. The CDR3 region is CASSSLAGGAYEQYF. The CDR3 region has the DNA TGCGCCAGCAGCTCTTTAGCGGGAGGTGCCTACGAGCAGTACTTC.

The V and J genes are TRBV27 and TRBJ2-7; D is unresolved. The germline CDR1 and CDR2 sequences are MNHEY and SMNVEV (reference sequence). The CDR3 spans 11 residues. The V end lost 6 bases, the J end lost 6 bases, and 9 bases lay between the germline ends. In DNA form, the CDR3 reads TGTGCCAGCAGCTTTGGGCGCGAGCAGTACTTC. Translating it yields CASSFGREQYF.

CDR3 bases: TGTGCCAGCAGCGGGGGACTAGCGGGAGAGGTGGGACCCGGGGAGCTGTTTTTT. Protein sequence: CASSGGLAGEVGPGELFF. The V and J genes are TRBV7-6 and TRBJ2-2; TRBD2 agrees at 14 bases. J was trimmed by 6 bases and V by 5 bases; bases with no gene match: 11. The CDR3 covers 18 residues. Germline V gene lookup returns CDR1 SGHVS and CDR2 FNYEAQ.